Detailed here is one T cell receptor beta chain. Its cognate antigen is unknown. Both 60 Vbeta primers and 13 Jbeta primers went into the PCR. Clones were sequenced by immunoSEQ multiplex PCR, and TCRdb holds only the in-frame ones, with some missing. The sample contains some 120,000 clones, 75% of which appear only once. The data were taken from a study of cytomegalovirus exposure and HLA in healthy donors. Study-level points and caveats: Clonal expansion, a later analysis showed, was greater in HLA-associated TCR beta chains than in equally common others. Later on, an analysis showed TCR association rates differing by HLA locus, with DRB1 the most and HLA-C the fewest.

Though nominally healthy at sampling, donors likely had unrecorded immune exposures. CDR1 and CDR2 from the germline V gene are SGHTA and FQGNSA. Trimming pared 2 bases from V and 6 bases from J, leaving 10 bases between. This CDR3 contains 14 residues. The chain uses TRBV7-2 and TRBJ2-2; D not certain. Sample: PBMCs. The clonotype comes from a woman aged 40 to 50 in good health and CMV-seropositive. Here the CDR3 reads CASSLFWPPGELFF. The CDR3 bases are TGTGCCAGCAGCTTATTTTGGCCTCCCGGGGAGCTGTTTTTT. The complete variable domain, with remaining parts taken from reference TRBV7-2 and TRBJ2-2, reads GAGVSQSPSNKVTEKGKDVELRCDPISGHTALYWYRQSLGQGLEFLIYFQGNSAPDKSGLPSDRFSAERTGGSVSTLTIQRTQQEDSAVYLCASSLFWPPGELFFGEGSRLTVL.